This T cell receptor (beta chain) derives from a study of T cell changes during pregnancy in multiple sclerosis. Here immunoSEQ multiplex PCR was the method, and the copy in TCRdb shows in-frame clones only, minus some. The table records tens of thousands of clones, about 93% of them present only once. The CDR3 has 14 amino acids. CDR1 LNHDA and CDR2 SQIVND come from the germline V gene (reference sequence). With V trimmed by 7 bases and J by 6 bases, 8 bases remained unmatched. The specimen was CD4+ T cells from peripheral blood mononuclear cells, collected before pregnancy. The chain couples TRBV19 to TRBJ2-5; 10 bases map to TRBD2. This TCR was sampled from a female donor with multiple sclerosis, enrolled in a pregnancy study. The CDR3 reads CASTPSGSLKTQYF. DNA of the CDR3: TGTGCCAGTACCCCTAGCGGGAGTTTAAAGACCCAGTACTTC.